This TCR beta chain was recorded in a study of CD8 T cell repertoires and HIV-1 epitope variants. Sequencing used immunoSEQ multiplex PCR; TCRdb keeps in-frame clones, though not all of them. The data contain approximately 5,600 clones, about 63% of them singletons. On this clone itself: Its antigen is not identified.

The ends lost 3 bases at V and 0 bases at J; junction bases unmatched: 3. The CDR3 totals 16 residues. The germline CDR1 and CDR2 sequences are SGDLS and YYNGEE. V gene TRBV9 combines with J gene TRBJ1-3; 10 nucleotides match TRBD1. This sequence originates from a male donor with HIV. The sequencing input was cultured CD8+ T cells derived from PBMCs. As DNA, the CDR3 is TGTGCCAGCAGCGAAGGACAGGGGGTCTCTGGAAACACCATATATTTT. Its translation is CASSEGQGVSGNTIYF.